This passage covers 21 T cell receptor beta chains from one sample sequenced in a study of vaccination effects on CD4 cells after COVID-19. These receptors have no identified antigens. Clones were read by immunoSEQ multiplex PCR, and TCRdb kept only the in-frame ones, dropping some. The sample has about 79,000 clones, roughly 74% seen once; the top ten hold more than 1.5%. Antigen-specific CD4+ T cells were first expanded with viral peptide pools by the ViraFEST assay and only then sequenced. Culture proceeded for approximately 9 days, and CD4+ T cells were then isolated. Here the sequenced sample was CD4+ T cells from PBMCs cultured with HCoV-229E spike peptides, taken before COVID-19 vaccination. Receptors were obtained from a human donor who received a COVID-19 vaccine.

The chain carries TRBV14 and TRBJ1-1, with D perhaps matching TRBD1 (6 bases). V lost 6 bases and J 2 bases, leaving 25 bases between the germline ends. The CDR3 covers 18 residues. Looked up from germline, CDR1 is SGHDN and CDR2 is FVKESK. The CDR3 spells CASSNRRGRDVRNTEAFF. The CDR3 DNA reads TGTGCCAGCAGTAATAGGCGGGGGCGAGACGTAAGAAACACTGAAGCTTTCTTT.

This chain connects TRBV9 to TRBJ1-5; 9 nucleotides line up with TRBD1. The CDR3 totals 15 residues. Per germline, CDR1 SGDLS and CDR2 YYNGEE. The junction had 11 bases not matched to a gene; V was cut back by 3 bases and J by 10 bases. The CDR3, as DNA: TGTGCCAGCAGCGAGGGGCCTGGACAGGGGTTACCCCAGCATTTT. Amino acids: CASSEGPGQGLPQHF. The full variable domain, its missing parts supplied by reference TRBV9 and TRBJ1-5, is DSGVTQTPKHLITATGQRVTLRCSPRSGDLSVYWYQQSLDQGLQFLIQYYNGEERAKGNILERFSAQQFPDLHSELNLSSLELGDSALYFCASSEGPGQGLPQHFGDGTRLSIL.

The chain recombines TRBV19 with TRBJ2-5; 9 nucleotides line up with TRBD1. V lost 5 bases, J lost 14 bases, and 9 bases stayed unmatched. The CDR3 spans 12 residues. Per germline, CDR1 LNHDA and CDR2 SQIVND (reference sequence). The CDR3 DNA sequence: TGTGCCAGTAGTTCACTACAGGGGGCCCCCTACTTC. This gives the protein CASSSLQGAPYF.

V is TRBV9 and J is TRBJ2-1, with 8 bases fitting TRBD2. Trimming took 6 bases from V and 4 from J; bases not matched to a gene: 9. CDR1 and CDR2 from the germline V gene are SGDLS and YYNGEE. This CDR3 region has 15 residues. As DNA, the CDR3 is TGTGCCAGCACCCGTAGCGGGACAAATTACAATGAGCAGTTCTTC. Translating gives CASTRSGTNYNEQFF.

The genes are TRBV20-1 and TRBJ1-5, with D uncertain. The CDR3 totals 10 residues. Germline V gene sequence: CDR1 DFQATT, CDR2 SNEGSKA (reference sequence). V was pared by 5 bases and J by 9 bases, with 8 bases between. The CDR3 DNA follows: TGCAGTGCTGGTCCGGGGCCCCAGCATTTT. Its protein product is CSAGPGPQHF.

The chain recombines TRBV5-8 with TRBJ2-1, with D perhaps TRBD1 (5 bases). The germline V gene encodes CDR1 SGHTS and CDR2 YDEGEE. This CDR3 has 14 residues. Deletions cut 0 bases from V and 8 bases from J, with 12 bases between. CDR3 sequence reads: CASSLVRVRDEQFF. In DNA, the CDR3 is TGTGCCAGCAGCTTGGTCAGGGTTAGGGATGAGCAGTTCTTC.

A few counts support this clone. V is TRBV10-3 and J is TRBJ1-2, with D perhaps matching TRBD1 (5 bases). Germline V gives CDR1 ENHRY, CDR2 SYGVKD. The CDR3 runs to 14 residues. The V end lost 2 bases, the J end lost 4 bases, and 11 bases lay between the germline ends. The CDR3, as DNA: TGTGCCATCAGTGAGGGCGCAGGGTTCTATGGCTACACCTTC. Amino acids: CAISEGAGFYGYTF.

The CDR3 is CASRPGVRRNEQFF. CDR3 sequence (DNA): TGTGCCAGCAGGCCCGGGGTCAGAAGAAATGAGCAGTTCTTC. V and J are TRBV6-5 and TRBJ2-1; possibly TRBD2 for D (5 bases). This CDR3 comprises 14 residues. Germline-derived CDR1 and CDR2 are MNHEY and SVGAGI. V was shortened by 6 bases and J by 7 bases, with 16 bases between the two germline ends.

This chain joins TRBV5-5 and TRBJ2-7, with D tentatively TRBD1 (6 bases). V was trimmed by 5 bases and J by 6 bases, leaving 12 bases between them. Looked up from germline, CDR1 is SGHKS and CDR2 is YYEKEE (reference sequence). The CDR3 contains 12 residues. The DNA of the CDR3 is TGTGCCAGCAGTCGGGACATTTCCGAGCAGTACGTC. It translates to CASSRDISEQYV.

The chain recombines TRBV5-6 with TRBJ2-5, with 7 nucleotides matching TRBD1. There are 14 residues in the CDR3. The V gene end was trimmed by 5 bases and the J gene end by 4 bases; junction bases not matched to a gene: 8. In germline, CDR1 is SGHDT, CDR2 YYEEEE. CDR3: CASRETGFGETQYF. CDR3 nucleotides: TGTGCCAGCAGGGAGACAGGGTTCGGAGAGACCCAGTACTTC. The full variable domain, with the rest looked up from reference TRBV5-6 and TRBJ2-5, is DAGVTQSPTHLIKTRGQQVTLRCSPKSGHDTVSWYQQALGQGPQFIFQYYEEEERQRGNFPDRFSGHQFPNYSSELNVNALLLGDSALYLCASRETGFGETQYFGPGTRLLVL.

Only a few counts were recorded for this clone. The CDR3 DNA follows: TGCGCCAGCAGGCCCATCGGGGCGGTTAATGAGCAGTTCTTC. Amino acids: CASRPIGAVNEQFF. The gene calls are TRBV5-1 and TRBJ2-1, with D perhaps assigned TRBD1 or TRBD2 (5 bases each). Between the trimmed V and J ends, which lost 5 bases and 7 bases, there was a span of 16 bases. Germline V gene data show CDR1 as SGHRS and CDR2 as YFSETQ. The CDR3 runs 14 residues. Based on the CDR3 plus reference TRBV5-1 and TRBJ2-1, the full variable domain is KAGVTQTPRYLIKTRGQQVTLSCSPISGHRSVSWYQQTPGQGLQFLFEYFSETQRNKGNFPGRFSGRQFSNSRSEMNVSTLELGDSALYLCASRPIGAVNEQFFGPGTRLTVL.

The chain couples TRBV30 to TRBJ1-1; D is undetermined. The CDR3 has 14 residues. CDR1 GTSNPN and CDR2 SVGIG come from the germline V gene (reference sequence). V lost 0 bases, J lost 3 bases, and 11 bases lay in between. As DNA, the CDR3 is TGTGCCTGGAGTGTCCCGGTCCCCTACACTGAAGCTTTCTTT. It yields the protein CAWSVPVPYTEAFF.

The chain combines TRBV7-2 with TRBJ2-2; D unclear. CDR1 and CDR2 (germline): SGHTA, FQGNSA. V lost 3 bases, J lost 6 bases, and 14 bases lay in between. The CDR3 totals 15 residues. CDR3 residues: CASSFHTVVAGELFF. The CDR3 DNA reads TGTGCCAGCAGCTTTCACACCGTTGTGGCCGGGGAGCTGTTTTTT. The variable domain in full, completed from reference TRBV7-2 and TRBJ2-2, reads GAGVSQSPSNKVTEKGKDVELRCDPISGHTALYWYRQSLGQGLEFLIYFQGNSAPDKSGLPSDRFSAERTGGSVSTLTIQRTQQEDSAVYLCASSFHTVVAGELFFGEGSRLTVL.

This chain links TRBV7-9 with TRBJ2-6; D is unclear. The CDR3 has 15 residues. CDR1 is SEHNR and CDR2 is FQNEAQ in the germline V gene (reference sequence). Deletions cut 5 bases from V and 2 bases from J, with 10 bases between. The CDR3 here is CASSLIGTGANVLTF. For the CDR3, the DNA is TGTGCCAGCAGCCTCATAGGAACTGGGGCCAACGTCCTGACTTTC.

This sequence joins TRBV27 and TRBJ1-5; D remains unclear. The CDR3 covers 14 residues. Germline CDR1 and CDR2: MNHEY and SMNVEV (reference sequence). The V end was cut by 4 bases, the J end by 3 bases, with 10 bases between. CDR3 region: CASSSGLINQPQHF. The DNA for the CDR3 is TGTGCCAGCAGTTCAGGACTAATCAATCAGCCCCAGCATTTT.

The J gene is TRBJ2-5, the V gene TRBV19; 12 positions agree with TRBD2. V gave up 5 bases and J gave up 2 bases; unmatched junction bases: 6. This CDR3 spans 16 amino acids. Germline assignment: CDR1 LNHDA and CDR2 SQIVND (reference sequence). The CDR3 is CASSAGLAGWQETQYF. CDR3 DNA sequence: TGTGCCAGTAGTGCCGGACTAGCGGGGTGGCAAGAGACCCAGTACTTC.

The chain couples TRBV5-5 to TRBJ1-5, with TRBD1 identical over 8 bases. This CDR3 is 14 amino acids long. The trim removed 1 base at V and 10 bases at J, leaving 7 bases unmatched. CDR1 and CDR2 from the germline V gene are SGHKS and YYEKEE (reference sequence). The CDR3 coding sequence is TGTGCCAGCAGCTTGACGACAGGGGCCGGCCCCCAGCATTTT. Amino acids: CASSLTTGAGPQHF.

This chain joins TRBV3-1 (or the pseudogene TRBV3-2) and TRBJ1-1; D is unresolved. The CDR3 is made up of 13 amino acids. Germline values: CDR1 LGHDT, CDR2 YNNKEL (reference sequence). Trimming removed 1 base from V and 8 bases from J, with 11 bases in between. CDR3 in amino acids: CASSQVSQLEAFF. The CDR3 DNA reads TGTGCCAGCAGCCAAGTTTCCCAGCTCGAAGCTTTCTTT.

This chain joins TRBV12-5 and TRBJ1-2; D unclear. CDR3 length: 12 residues. Germline CDR1 is LGHNT and CDR2 is FRNRAP. V was pared by 1 base and J by 4 bases, with 4 bases between. Here the CDR3 DNA reads TGTGCTAGTGGTTTGGGGACCTATGGCTACACCTTC. Protein: CASGLGTYGYTF.

The chain joins TRBV2 to TRBJ2-3; no clear D gene. Germline-derived CDR1 and CDR2 are SNHLY and FYNNEI. This CDR3 has 14 amino acids. Trimming shortened V by 0 bases and J by 6 bases, and 10 bases separated the two germline ends. The CDR3 DNA reads as TGTGCCAGCAGTGAAGCGCCCGGTTTCGATACGCAGTATTTT. This gives the protein CASSEAPGFDTQYF.

The rearrangement uses TRBV5-6 and TRBJ1-2; D not resolved. This CDR3 region has 15 residues. The germline V and J ends were trimmed by 2 bases and 4 bases, with 15 bases remaining between them. In germline, CDR1 is SGHDT, CDR2 YYEEEE. This chain's CDR3 is CASSLFSTVTYGYTF. CDR3 nucleotide sequence: TGTGCCAGCAGCTTATTCTCAACAGTAACCTATGGCTACACCTTC.